Included here is one TCR beta chain sequence, with context. This entry is derived from a study of blood T cell repertoires in COVID-19. Whole-study context: PBMCs, B-cell-depleted T cells, or T cells were the source of the cDNA or gDNA that made up the material.

The CDR3 spans 13 residues. The germline V and J ends were trimmed by 3 bases and 5 bases, with 10 bases remaining between them. The germline CDR1 and CDR2 sequences are LNHDA and SQIVND (reference sequence). Generated by immunoSEQ multiplex PCR, the TCRdb table keeps only in-frame clones and is missing some. The repertoire holds 200,000 to 300,000 clones, with 80% to 95% as singletons. The chain joins TRBV19 to TRBJ2-5; no reliable D call. This TCR derives from a man younger than 45 with COVID-19, enrolled during active disease. The sequenced sample was peripheral blood. CDR3 nucleotide sequence: TGTGCCAGTAGTATGCTCTGGGCGGAGACCCAGTACTTC. Its protein product is CASSMLWAETQYF.